Sequencing of this T cell receptor beta chain was carried out in a study of T cell repertoires in cytomegalovirus infection. At the level of the study: Both CMV infection and a matching HLA type were indicated by public TCR beta signatures.

Germline values: CDR1 SGHDN, CDR2 FVKESK. The CDR3 is made up of 16 amino acids. Losses at the gene ends were 4 bases for V and 4 bases for J; bases not matched to a gene: 9. General observations from the study: Cumulated frequencies of public TCR beta families served to identify carriers of CMV plus the relevant HLA. Dominating the ex vivo response were TCR beta clonotypes that were CMV-specific and HLA-C-restricted.

TCRdb itself ran the reads through MiXCR, one entry per CDR3 protein. The sample includes hundreds of thousands of distinct CDR3 sequences, 9.5% seen only once; the top ten take 3.5% to 4.5%. This clonotype was found many times. What it binds is not known. The J gene is TRBJ2-5, the V gene TRBV14; TRBD2 matches at 10 bases. The sequence came from a human donor in good health (CMV status not recorded). Some clones in this sample may be carry-over from other donors' samples. Sequenced input: PBMCs. CDR3: CASSRIAGGGAETQYF. DNA of the CDR3: TGTGCCAGCAGCCGGATAGCGGGAGGAGGCGCAGAGACCCAGTACTTC.